This passage covers 8 T cell receptor beta chains from one sample sequenced in a study of blood T cell repertoires in COVID-19. Method: immunoSEQ multiplex PCR; TCRdb's copy keeps in-frame clones and lacks some. The sample records 100,000 to 150,000 clones, 85% to 90% being singletons. The sample consisted of peripheral blood. The source is a man aged 50 to 59 with active or convalescent COVID-19.

The chain combines TRBV30 with TRBJ1-2; 10 bases are a match to TRBD1. Germline lookup yields CDR1 GTSNPN and CDR2 SVGIG (reference sequence). Germline trimming cut 5 bases from V and 4 bases from J; bases unmatched to any gene: 4. There are 13 residues in the CDR3. This chain's CDR3 is CAWRDRGFYGYTF. The CDR3 DNA reads TGTGCCTGGCGGGACAGGGGATTCTATGGCTACACCTTC.

The V call is TRBV11-3, the J call TRBJ2-3; 11 bases agree with TRBD2. The V gene's germline CDR1 is SGHNT and CDR2 YENEEA. Losses at the gene ends were 5 bases for V and 2 bases for J; bases not matched to a gene: 12. The length of the CDR3 is 18 residues. The CDR3 is CASSLGLAGGFNTDTQYF. The CDR3 DNA is TGTGCCAGCAGCCTCGGCCTAGCGGGGGGCTTTAACACAGATACGCAGTATTTT.

With regard to this clone: Other DNA sequences from this sample encode an identical CDR3 as well. The chain couples TRBV19 to TRBJ1-1; no clear D gene. The CDR3 runs 13 residues. Trimming left V 3 bases short and J 5 bases short, with 10 bases between. The germline V gene encodes CDR1 LNHDA and CDR2 SQIVND (reference sequence). The CDR3 DNA sequence: TGTGCCAGTAGTATTTCCCGGGAGACTGAAGCTTTCTTT. It encodes CASSISRETEAFF.

The rearrangement joins TRBV6-5 to TRBJ2-3; no definite D call. The CDR3 spans 12 residues. V lost 7 bases, J lost 5 bases, and 10 bases lay in between. Germline CDR1 and CDR2: MNHEY and SVGAGI. The CDR3 spells CASNRAGDTQYF. CDR3 DNA: TGTGCCAGCAACCGCGCAGGAGATACGCAGTATTTT.

The chain uses TRBV5-1 and TRBJ2-1, with 9 bases fitting TRBD2. This CDR3 spans 17 amino acids. Trimming cost V 0 bases and J 9 bases; bases outside gene matches: 13. Germline loops: CDR1 SGHRS, CDR2 YFSETQ. The CDR3 bases are TGCGCCAGCAGCTTGGCCTTAGGAATAGCGGGAGTTGGTGAGCAGTTCTTC. Translated, it gives CASSLALGIAGVGEQFF.

This sequence joins TRBV19 and TRBJ2-2; 7 nucleotides align to TRBD2. The CDR3 is made up of 15 amino acids. In germline, CDR1 is LNHDA, CDR2 SQIVND (reference sequence). The V gene end was trimmed by 6 bases and the J gene end by 7 bases; junction bases not matched to a gene: 11. Here the CDR3 DNA reads TGTGCCAGTAGCCGAGCGGGATTAGCTGGCGGGGAGCTGTTTTTT. It yields the protein CASSRAGLAGGELFF. The full variable domain, rest sourced from reference TRBV19 and TRBJ2-2, is DGGITQSPKYLFRKEGQNVTLSCEQNLNHDAMYWYRQDPGQGLRLIYYSQIVNDFQKGDIAEGYSVSREKKESFPLTVTSAQKNPTAFYLCASSRAGLAGGELFFGEGSRLTVL.

This clone was recorded once. The rearrangement links TRBV10-1 to TRBJ1-2; no firm D call. Trimming stripped 3 bases from V and 4 bases from J, with 9 bases between. The CDR3 extends over 13 amino acids. Germline V gene lookup returns CDR1 WNHNN and CDR2 SYGVQD (reference sequence). This CDR3 is CASSDGGLYGYTF. CDR3 sequence (DNA): TGCGCCAGCAGTGACGGCGGACTCTATGGCTACACCTTC.

This clone was seen only once. The genes are TRBV9 and TRBJ2-5, with D possibly TRBD1 on 5 matching bases. The ends were cut back, 4 bases at V and 4 bases at J, with 20 bases in the middle. The CDR3 totals 16 residues. From germline, CDR1 is SGDLS and CDR2 YYNGEE. For the CDR3, the DNA is TGTGCCAGCAGCCCCGGTTCAGGGAAGGAAGGAGAGACCCAGTACTTC. Translating gives CASSPGSGKEGETQYF. Based on the CDR3 plus reference TRBV9 and TRBJ2-5, the full variable domain is DSGVTQTPKHLITATGQRVTLRCSPRSGDLSVYWYQQSLDQGLQFLIQYYNGEERAKGNILERFSAQQFPDLHSELNLSSLELGDSALYFCASSPGSGKEGETQYFGPGTRLLVL.